The 25 T cell receptor beta chains below were found in one sample sequenced in a study of patients and donors after allogeneic stem cell transplantation. Each CDR3 protein is one row after TCRdb ran MiXCR on the RT-PCR reads. The table records around 7,600 distinct CDR3 sequences, roughly 12% of them present only once. The specimen sequenced was blood, either unsorted or a sorted T cell fraction (not recorded which). All receptors come from a human donor who was either an allogeneic HSCT recipient or a stem cell or donor lymphocyte infusion donor (not recorded which). It is not recorded whose cells these are; they may come from a transplant donor.

V and J are TRBV12-5 and TRBJ1-3; no definite D call. Germline V CDR1 and CDR2: LGHNT, FRNRAP. The CDR3 is 13 residues long. V was pared by 3 bases and J by 0 bases, with 3 bases between. Written as DNA, the CDR3 is TGTGCTAGTGGTTTATCCTCTGGAAACACCATATATTTT. Translating it yields CASGLSSGNTIYF. The full variable domain, its missing parts supplied by reference TRBV12-5 and TRBJ1-3, is DARVTQTPRHKVTEMGQEVTMRCQPILGHNTVFWYRQTMMQGLELLAYFRNRAPLDDSGMPKDRFSAEMPDATLATLKIQPSEPRDSAVYFCASGLSSGNTIYFGEGSWLTVV.

This clonotype was recorded many times. The gene calls are TRBV5-1 and TRBJ1-2; weak D call: TRBD1 (5 bases). Trimming shortened V by 5 bases and J by 4 bases, and 6 bases separated the two germline ends. Germline CDR1 SGHRS, CDR2 YFSETQ. The CDR3 covers 11 residues. Here the CDR3 DNA reads TGCGCCAGCAGTGACAGCTATGGCTACACCTTC. As protein: CASSDSYGYTF.

This clonotype has a count of ten or more. This rearrangement joins TRBV20-1 to TRBJ1-2; D gene uncertain. The CDR3 runs to 16 residues. Germline loops: CDR1 DFQATT, CDR2 SNEGSKA (reference sequence). The V gene lost 0 bases and the J gene lost 3 bases, with 17 bases spanning the gap. CDR3 protein: CSARDFRSAQDYGYTF. CDR3 bases: TGCAGTGCTAGAGATTTCAGATCAGCCCAGGACTATGGCTACACCTTC.

The chain has TRBV20-1 and TRBJ1-4; no clear D. The CDR3 sequence is 14 residues long. Looked up from germline, CDR1 is DFQATT and CDR2 is SNEGSKA (reference sequence). The V end lost 2 bases, the J end lost 4 bases, and 11 bases lay between the germline ends. The CDR3 sequence is CSARRGLSNEKLFF. In DNA form, the CDR3 reads TGCAGTGCTAGACGAGGGTTAAGTAATGAAAAACTGTTTTTT.

This clonotype was recorded many times. The rearrangement links TRBV30 to TRBJ1-4; D gene ambiguous. V shed 1 base and J shed 0 bases, with 15 bases lying between them. The germline gives CDR1 GTSNPN, CDR2 SVGIG (reference sequence). The CDR3 has 17 residues. The DNA for the CDR3 is TGTGCCTGGAGTGGAGGACTGCGGCTTGCAACTAATGAAAAACTGTTTTTT. Protein: CAWSGGLRLATNEKLFF.

The chain is built from TRBV14 and TRBJ1-3, with D uncertain. V gave up 1 base and J gave up 4 bases, with 8 bases separating them. The germline CDR1 and CDR2 sequences are SGHDN and FVKESK. CDR3 size: 14 residues. DNA of the CDR3: TGTGCCAGCAGCCAAGTGTCTTACGGAAACACCATATATTTT. This gives the protein CASSQVSYGNTIYF. Looking up the rest from reference TRBV14 and TRBJ1-3 gives the full variable domain: EAGVTQFPSHSVIEKGQTVTLRCDPISGHDNLYWYRRVMGKEIKFLLHFVKESKQDESGMPNNRFLAERTGGTYSTLKVQPAELEDSGVYFCASSQVSYGNTIYFGEGSWLTVV.

There are a few counts of this clonotype. V and J are TRBV20-1 and TRBJ2-3, with TRBD1 matching over 8 bases. Germline trimming cut 3 bases from V and 6 bases from J; bases unmatched to any gene: 5. This CDR3 contains 13 residues. The V gene's germline CDR1 is DFQATT and CDR2 SNEGSKA (reference sequence). CDR3 bases: TGCAGTGCTAGGCAGGGGGCAACGGATACGCAGTATTTT. Its translation: CSARQGATDTQYF.

Sample share makes this clonotype medium-sized (0.01 to 0.1%). The gene calls are TRBV7-2 and TRBJ1-3, with unresolved D. Trimming removed 5 bases at V and 0 bases at J, with 17 bases between. Germline V gene lookup returns CDR1 SGHTA and CDR2 FQGNSA. The CDR3 length is 17 residues. The CDR3 DNA sequence: TGTGCCAGCAGCGCATCAGTTGGAGGGCTCTCTGGAAACACCATATATTTT. Translation gives CASSASVGGLSGNTIYF. Variable domain in full (rest from reference TRBV7-2 and TRBJ1-3): GAGVSQSPSNKVTEKGKDVELRCDPISGHTALYWYRQSLGQGLEFLIYFQGNSAPDKSGLPSDRFSAERTGGSVSTLTIQRTQQEDSAVYLCASSASVGGLSGNTIYFGEGSWLTVV.

This clonotype was detected many times. The chain recombines TRBV5-1 with TRBJ2-2, with TRBD1 matching over 8 bases. Germline V gene sequence: CDR1 SGHRS, CDR2 YFSETQ. The CDR3 has 15 residues. V was pared by 3 bases and J by 3 bases, with 4 bases of the junction left unmatched. As DNA, the CDR3 is TGCGCCAGCAGCTGGGCGACAGGGGACACCGGGGAGCTGTTTTTT. Translation gives CASSWATGDTGELFF. The full variable domain, with the rest looked up from reference TRBV5-1 and TRBJ2-2, is KAGVTQTPRYLIKTRGQQVTLSCSPISGHRSVSWYQQTPGQGLQFLFEYFSETQRNKGNFPGRFSGRQFSNSRSEMNVSTLELGDSALYLCASSWATGDTGELFFGEGSRLTVL.

In nucleotides, the CDR3 is TGCAGCGTAGCTTACAGGCAGGACACTGAAGCTTTCTTT. Translating it yields CSVAYRQDTEAFF. V is TRBV29-1 and J is TRBJ1-1, with D possibly TRBD1 on 5 matching bases. V dropped 6 bases and J dropped 3 bases, with 14 bases sitting between them. CDR1 SQVTM and CDR2 ANQGSEA come from the germline V gene. The CDR3 is 13 residues long.

The chain employs TRBV3-1 and TRBJ2-4; D is possibly TRBD2 (5 bases). The CDR3 contains 19 residues. CDR1 and CDR2 from the germline V gene are LGHDT and YNNKEL (reference sequence). V shed 3 bases and J shed 0 bases, with 21 bases lying between them. CDR3 bases: TGTGCCAGCAGCCACCCCTCGTCGGGATTCCCTCTAGCCAAAAACATTCAGTACTTC. Translating gives CASSHPSSGFPLAKNIQYF. The full variable domain, with the rest looked up from reference TRBV3-1 and TRBJ2-4, is DTAVSQTPKYLVTQMGNDKSIKCEQNLGHDTMYWYKQDSKKFLKIMFSYNNKELIINETVPNRFSPKSPDKAHLNLHINSLELGDSAVYFCASSHPSSGFPLAKNIQYFGAGTRLSVL.

This clonotype has just a few counts. The chain combines TRBV24-1 with TRBJ2-2; maybe TRBD2 (6 bases). The V gene's germline CDR1 is KGHDR and CDR2 SFDVKD. Trimming cost V 12 bases and J 3 bases, with 19 bases left between them. This CDR3 is 15 amino acids long. CDR3 nucleotides: TGTGCCTCTATGGGACTGCCAGAGGACACCGGGGAGCTGTTTTTT. Translation: CASMGLPEDTGELFF.

The sample holds one count of this clonotype. The chain recombines TRBV20-1 with TRBJ2-2; D remains ambiguous. Germline-derived CDR1 and CDR2 are DFQATT and SNEGSKA (reference sequence). The V end was cut by 0 bases, the J end by 4 bases, with 9 bases between. The CDR3 length is 14 residues. The DNA for the CDR3 is TGCAGTGCTAGAGATGGCGAAATCACCGGGGAGCTGTTTTTT. This translates into CSARDGEITGELFF.

This clonotype was observed a single time. The CDR3 DNA follows: TGTGCCAGCAGCCAAGATAGGGGGGATAACTATGGCTACACCTTC. Encoded protein: CASSQDRGDNYGYTF. The chain carries TRBV4-2 and TRBJ1-2; possibly TRBD1 for D (6 bases). Trimming pared 0 bases from V and 1 base from J, leaving 9 bases between. Per germline, CDR1 LGHNA and CDR2 YNFKEQ. The CDR3 contains 15 residues.

Only a few counts were recorded for this clonotype. The V call is TRBV19, the J call TRBJ1-1, with D unclear. The CDR3 runs to 11 residues. The V and J ends lost 5 bases and 8 bases respectively, with 9 bases between them. Germline lookup yields CDR1 LNHDA and CDR2 SQIVND (reference sequence). The CDR3 bases are TGTGCCAGTAGTTGGAGGAACGAAGCTTTCTTT. Its translation: CASSWRNEAFF.

Relative to its sample, this clonotype is medium-sized. The V call is TRBV5-1, the J call TRBJ1-3, with 10 bases aligning to TRBD1. V trimming: 3 bases; J trimming: 0 bases; junction bases outside the gene matches: 0. CDR3 length: 15 residues. The germline V gene encodes CDR1 SGHRS and CDR2 YFSETQ. The CDR3 nucleotides read TGCGCCAGCAGCTGGACAGGGGGCTCTGGAAACACCATATATTTT. As protein: CASSWTGGSGNTIYF. Full variable domain (rest looked up from reference TRBV5-1 and TRBJ1-3): KAGVTQTPRYLIKTRGQQVTLSCSPISGHRSVSWYQQTPGQGLQFLFEYFSETQRNKGNFPGRFSGRQFSNSRSEMNVSTLELGDSALYLCASSWTGGSGNTIYFGEGSWLTVV.

In its sample, this clonotype was seen many times. CDR3 sequence reads: CAISRAGVQQFF. CDR3 bases: TGTGCCATCAGTCGAGCGGGGGTACAGCAGTTCTTC. The J gene is TRBJ2-1, the V gene TRBV10-3; 8 nucleotides line up with TRBD2. The germline gives CDR1 ENHRY, CDR2 SYGVKD. V was pared by 5 bases and J by 11 bases, with 5 bases of the junction left unmatched. The CDR3 covers 12 residues.

This clonotype was picked up a small number of times. This chain links TRBV7-2 with TRBJ1-2; D unclear. The V gene's germline CDR1 is SGHTA and CDR2 FQGNSA. Trimming pared 1 base from V and 13 bases from J, leaving 13 bases between. CDR3 size: 12 residues. CDR3 DNA: TGTGCCAGCAGCTTAGTTGAGACTGGAGGCACCTTC. This translates into CASSLVETGGTF.

Turning to this clonotype: A read error may account for a junction end that differs from germline. This chain connects TRBV12-3 or TRBV12-4 to TRBJ1-3; TRBD1 might be the D (5 bases). The CDR3 totals 14 residues. The CDR3 nucleotides are TGTGCCAGCAGCTTAGGCCCGGGGGAAAACACCATATATTTT. Amino acid sequence: CASSLGPGENTIYF.

This clonotype was found many times. The chain uses TRBV7-9 and TRBJ2-7; TRBD2 might be the D (6 bases). V gave up 5 bases and J gave up 4 bases, with 12 bases separating them. Germline CDR1 and CDR2: SEHNR and FQNEAQ (reference sequence). The CDR3 covers 13 residues. The DNA for the CDR3 is TGTGCCAGCAGCATCTCGACTAGTTACGAGCAGTACTTC. It translates to CASSISTSYEQYF.

This clonotype was seen a handful of times. The chain is built from TRBV27 and TRBJ2-1; either TRBD1 or TRBD2 may fit D (5 bases each). The germline CDR1 and CDR2 sequences are MNHEY and SMNVEV (reference sequence). V lost 8 bases and J lost 1, with 9 bases in between. CDR3 length equals 13 residues. DNA for the CDR3: TGTGCCAGCCGGGACCTTTCCTACAATGAGCAGTTCTTC. Its protein is CASRDLSYNEQFF.

This clonotype is labeled medium-sized. V usage is TRBV7-2 and J usage is TRBJ1-2; possibly TRBD1 for D (6 bases). The V end lost 5 bases, the J end lost 5 bases, and 18 bases lay between the germline ends. Germline V gene data show CDR1 as SGHTA and CDR2 as FQGNSA. The CDR3 sequence is 15 residues long. CDR3 sequence (DNA): TGTGCCAGCAGCAAGCTCCGGGACATCCATTATGGCTACACCTTC. Translation: CASSKLRDIHYGYTF.

This sequence joins TRBV7-3 and TRBJ1-5, with a possible D match to TRBD1 (6 bases). Trimming took 1 base from V and 2 from J, leaving 9 bases between them. The CDR3 has 15 residues. The germline V gene has CDR1 SGHTA and CDR2 FQGTGA. DNA of the CDR3: TGTGCCAGCAGCTTAATGGGGGCTGGCAATCAGCCCCAGCATTTT. Its protein product is CASSLMGAGNQPQHF.

This chain uses TRBV18 with TRBJ2-3; D unclear. This CDR3 contains 16 residues. V dropped 1 base and J dropped 0 bases, with 11 bases sitting between them. CDR1 and CDR2 from the germline V gene are KGHSH and LQKENI. CDR3 protein: CASSPQGRPSTDTQYF. Written as DNA, the CDR3 is TGTGCCAGCTCACCACAGGGTCGACCTAGCACAGATACGCAGTATTTT.

The chain recombines TRBV5-1 with TRBJ2-1, with 13 bases matching TRBD2. Germline V CDR1 and CDR2: SGHRS, YFSETQ. This CDR3 comprises 19 residues. V lost 4 bases and J lost 0; bases outside the gene matches: 10. The CDR3 bases are TGCGCCAGCAGCCCGGGTCGACTAGCGGGGGGTAGCTCCTACAATGAGCAGTTCTTC. This sequence encodes CASSPGRLAGGSSYNEQFF.